This TCR beta chain was sequenced in a study of shared clonotypes between healthy human individuals. Study outcomes and limitations: Naive CD4 clonotypes overlapped across a few donors at 4.5% to 5.5%. Among non-shared clonotypes, generation probabilities were lower than among those shared by all four donors.

Details on this clone: Antigen unknown.

The CDR3 sequence is 17 residues long. Germline V gene data show CDR1 as SEHNR and CDR2 as FQNEAQ (reference sequence). The junction had 9 bases not matched to a gene; V was cut back by 5 bases and J by 1 base. Sequenced by immunoSEQ multiplex PCR; TCRdb stores in-frame clones only, minus some. The sample includes 2 million to 2.5 million clones, roughly 95% of them seen just once. Participating donors were healthy, HIV-negative adults free of recent acute infections or vaccinations. This TCR came from a man aged 18 to 30 in good health. The sample consisted of naive CD4+ T cells sorted from blood. Subset described: CD45RA+ positively selected. This chain connects TRBV7-9 to TRBJ2-4; TRBD1 matches at 9 bases. CDR3 in DNA: TGTGCCAGCAGCCGATACCCCGACAGGGGGGCCAAAAACATTCAGTACTTC. Protein sequence: CASSRYPDRGAKNIQYF.